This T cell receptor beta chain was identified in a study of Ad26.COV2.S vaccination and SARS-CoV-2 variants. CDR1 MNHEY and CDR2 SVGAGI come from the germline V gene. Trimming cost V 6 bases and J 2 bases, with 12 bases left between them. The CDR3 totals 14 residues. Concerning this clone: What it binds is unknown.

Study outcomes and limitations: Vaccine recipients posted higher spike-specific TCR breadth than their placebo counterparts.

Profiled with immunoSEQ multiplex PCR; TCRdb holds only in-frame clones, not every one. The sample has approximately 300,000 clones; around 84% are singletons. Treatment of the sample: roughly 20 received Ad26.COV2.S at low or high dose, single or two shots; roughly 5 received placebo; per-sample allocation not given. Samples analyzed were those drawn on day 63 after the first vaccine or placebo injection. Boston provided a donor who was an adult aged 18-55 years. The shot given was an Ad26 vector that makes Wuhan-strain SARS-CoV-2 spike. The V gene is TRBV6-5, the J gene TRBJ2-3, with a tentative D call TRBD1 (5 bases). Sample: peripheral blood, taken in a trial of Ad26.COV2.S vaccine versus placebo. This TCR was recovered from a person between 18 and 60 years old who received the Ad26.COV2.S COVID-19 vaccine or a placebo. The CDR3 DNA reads TGTGCCAGCAGCAGTAGGGGCTACACAGATACGCAGTATTTT. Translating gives CASSSRGYTDTQYF.